These 6 T cell receptor beta chains were sequenced from one sample in a study of CD8 T cells in ankylosing spondylitis. TCRdb re-called the 5' RACE reads with MiXCR, one entry per CDR3 protein. The repertoire holds roughly 160,000 distinct CDR3 sequences, with roughly 11% as singletons. The source material was blood, either unsorted or a sorted T cell fraction (not recorded which). The receptors originated from a male donor with ankylosing spondylitis or in good health (not recorded which).

The V call is TRBV6-1, the J call TRBJ2-1; D may be TRBD2 (6 bases). Germline V gene lookup returns CDR1 MNHNS and CDR2 SASEGT. Trimming pared 5 bases from V and 6 bases from J, leaving 17 bases between. This CDR3 is 15 amino acids long. CDR3 nucleotides: TGTGCCAGCAGTCCCCAGCGGACTAACCTCAATGAGCAGTTCTTC. Protein product: CASSPQRTNLNEQFF.

This clonotype was found a few times. The chain couples TRBV7-9 to TRBJ1-1, with 8 nucleotides matching TRBD1. CDR3 length equals 15 residues. Trimming took 5 bases from V and 4 from J; bases not matched to a gene: 9. Germline V gene data show CDR1 as SEHNR and CDR2 as FQNEAQ (reference sequence). DNA of the CDR3: TGTGCCAGCAGCCCTACGACAGGGGCCGGCACTGAAGCTTTCTTT. It specifies CASSPTTGAGTEAFF. Together with reference TRBV7-9 and TRBJ1-1, the CDR3 gives the full variable domain: DTGVSQNPRHKITKRGQNVTFRCDPISEHNRLYWYRQTLGQGPEFLTYFQNEAQLEKSRLLSDRFSAERPKGSFSTLEIQRTEQGDSAMYLCASSPTTGAGTEAFFGQGTRLTVV.

This clonotype was seen ten or more times. The chain joins TRBV29-1 to TRBJ1-1; tentative D call: TRBD1 (5 bases). The CDR3 has 14 amino acids. V shed 3 bases and J shed 5 bases, with 16 bases lying between them. The germline V gene encodes CDR1 SQVTM and CDR2 ANQGSEA. CDR3 DNA: TGCAGCGTTGACCCCCATGGGGGAAGGACTGAAGCTTTCTTT. Residues: CSVDPHGGRTEAFF.

This clonotype was seen a few times. The gene calls are TRBV3-1 and TRBJ2-1; TRBD2 is a possible D gene (5 bases). The CDR3 sequence is 15 residues long. Trimming shortened V by 0 bases and J by 10 bases, and 16 bases separated the two germline ends. CDR1 LGHDT and CDR2 YNNKEL come from the germline V gene (reference sequence). The CDR3 DNA reads TGTGCCAGCAGCCAAGATATGGCGGGTGTGGGAGAGCAGTTCTTC. Translating it yields CASSQDMAGVGEQFF.

This clonotype was detected only a few times. The chain uses TRBV29-1 and TRBJ2-1; the match to TRBD2 covers 13 bases. J gave up 10 bases and V 1 base, and 4 bases lay outside the gene matches. Germline lookup yields CDR1 SQVTM and CDR2 ANQGSEA. The CDR3 sequence is 14 residues long. As DNA, the CDR3 is TGCAGCGTTGAAGGTCGACTAGCGGGAGGAGAGCAGTTCTTC. It yields the protein CSVEGRLAGGEQFF.

The chain joins TRBV18 to TRBJ2-2, with D possibly called TRBD1 or TRBD2 (5 bases each). V lost 1 base to trimming and J lost 2 bases, with 14 bases between them. CDR1 is KGHSH and CDR2 is LQKENI in the germline V gene. The CDR3 sequence is 17 residues long. DNA of the CDR3: TGTGCCAGCTCACCACGGGGTCAGGGAGCCAACACCGGGGAGCTGTTTTTT. Translated: CASSPRGQGANTGELFF.